This T cell receptor (beta chain) comes out of a study of beta chain features in type 1 diabetes. CD4+ cells of the naive, central memory, regulatory and stem cell-like memory types were sorted via CD45RO/CCR7/CD25/CD127/CD95/CD27. This clone was detected a few times. What it binds is unknown. V was cut by 0 bases and J by 3 bases, with 5 bases left in between. The CDR3 runs 13 residues. CDR1 is LNHNV and CDR2 is YYDKDF in the germline V gene (reference sequence). Whole-study results and caveats: Researchers report that Type 1 diabetes patients had moderately but significantly shorter TCRB CDR3s across all four CD4+ subsets.

The whole isolated RNA underwent reverse transcription, so sequencing captured expressed TCRB transcripts. TCRdb's table, derived via immunoSEQ multiplex PCR, lists solely in-frame clones and lacks some. The repertoire consists of about 230,000 clones, with about 9.3% occurring once and the leading ten covering around 0.037%. The receptor's source is a woman in her late teens or twenties in good health. Sequencing was done on a sample of naive CD4+ T cells from blood. V usage is TRBV15 and J usage is TRBJ2-5, with no clear D. In DNA, the CDR3 is TGTGCCACCAGCAGAGAGCAGGAAGAGACCCAGTACTTC. It encodes CATSREQEETQYF.